The 5 T cell receptor beta chains given below trace back to one sample, sequenced in a study of blood T cell repertoires in COVID-19. The method was immunoSEQ multiplex PCR; TCRdb's version includes in-frame clones alone and lacks a portion of them. The data hold around 140,000 clones, with roughly 90% observed a single time. Sequencing used peripheral blood. The receptor source for this set is a man in his 70s with active COVID-19.

V and J are TRBV7-3 and TRBJ2-3; D gene uncertain. V was cut by 1 base and J by 0 bases, with 5 bases left in between. This CDR3 spans 14 amino acids. Germline V CDR1 and CDR2: SGHTA, FQGTGA. The CDR3 nucleotides are TGTGCCAGCAGCTTAATTCCTAGCACAGATACGCAGTATTTT. Translated, it gives CASSLIPSTDTQYF.

The V call is TRBV7-2, the J call TRBJ1-3; 8 bases agree with TRBD1. The CDR3 is 15 residues long. The germline gives CDR1 SGHTA, CDR2 FQGNSA. V lost 1 base and J lost 3; bases outside the gene matches: 2. This CDR3 is CASSLGGTGGNTIYF. The CDR3 coding sequence is TGTGCCAGCAGCTTAGGAGGGACAGGTGGAAACACCATATATTTT. Full variable domain (missing parts from reference TRBV7-2 and TRBJ1-3): GAGVSQSPSNKVTEKGKDVELRCDPISGHTALYWYRQSLGQGLEFLIYFQGNSAPDKSGLPSDRFSAERTGGSVSTLTIQRTQQEDSAVYLCASSLGGTGGNTIYFGEGSWLTVV.

The rearrangement joins TRBV3-1 (or the pseudogene TRBV3-2) to TRBJ1-5; 7 nucleotides align to TRBD1. Germline CDR1 and CDR2: LGHDT and YNNKEL (reference sequence). This CDR3 has 15 residues. V shed 4 bases, J shed 3 bases, and the junction held 6 bases outside the gene matches. CDR3 protein: CASSPQTGANQPQHF. CDR3 in DNA: TGTGCCAGCAGCCCGCAAACAGGGGCCAATCAGCCCCAGCATTTT.

This clone was counted between two and nine times. The chain couples TRBV4-2 to TRBJ2-1; 7 nucleotides align to TRBD2. Trimming removed 1 base from V and 5 bases from J; junction bases left unmatched: 11. The CDR3 is made up of 17 amino acids. The germline gives CDR1 LGHNA, CDR2 YNFKEQ. The CDR3 DNA reads as TGTGCCAGCAGCCAAGTCCCTCGCGGGGAGGGCCACAATGAGCAGTTCTTC. As protein: CASSQVPRGEGHNEQFF.

V and J are TRBV6-1 and TRBJ2-3; 8 nucleotides match TRBD2. The germline gives CDR1 MNHNS, CDR2 SASEGT. The CDR3 runs 15 residues. V was clipped by 1 base and J by 4 bases; unmatched bases: 4. CDR3 sequence: CASSEGLAGADTQYF. In DNA form, the CDR3 reads TGTGCCAGCAGTGAAGGGCTAGCGGGTGCAGATACGCAGTATTTT.